The 18 T cell receptor beta chains below come from one sample, sequenced in a study of regulatory T cells in long-lasting Graves disease. Time point noted: newly diagnosed GD, antithyroid drugs for less than 3 months. From RNA extracted from PBMCs, the TCR library was made. For TCR beta, libraries came from iRepertoire HTBI primers and Arm-PCR of CDR3 regions. TCRdb independently ran MiXCR on the multiplex PCR reads; one entry per CDR3 protein. The sample includes 200,000 to 250,000 distinct CDR3 sequences, 20% of them seen just once. This specimen was peripheral blood mononuclear cells (PBMCs), taken at new diagnosis, from a patient treated with antithyroid drugs. Receptor source: a female donor with Graves disease.

This clonotype has a count of ten or more. The chain carries TRBV20-1 and TRBJ2-7, with TRBD2 matching 7 bases. Germline loops: CDR1 DFQATT, CDR2 SNEGSKA (reference sequence). The J segment lost 6 bases and the V segment lost 3 bases, leaving 14 bases of the junction unmatched. The CDR3 has 15 residues. The CDR3 coding sequence is TGCAGTGCTAGTCCCGCCGGACTAGGGGTGCGCGAGCAGTACTTC. Residues: CSASPAGLGVREQYF.

A few counts support this clonotype. The chain joins TRBV7-8 to TRBJ2-2; 11 bases align to TRBD2. The CDR3 is 20 amino acids. The germline V gene has CDR1 SGHVS and CDR2 FQNEAQ. V trimming: 5 bases; J trimming: 3 bases; junction bases outside the gene matches: 17. CDR3 loop: CASSATGPGRLAGYTGELFF. The CDR3 DNA reads TGTGCCAGCAGCGCGACAGGCCCCGGGAGACTAGCGGGATACACCGGGGAGCTGTTTTTT. The full variable domain, its missing parts supplied by reference TRBV7-8 and TRBJ2-2, is GAGVSQSPRYKVAKRGQDVALRCDPISGHVSLFWYQQALGQGPEFLTYFQNEAQLDKSGLPSDRFFAERPEGSVSTLKIQRTQQEDSAVYLCASSATGPGRLAGYTGELFFGEGSRLTVL.

This clonotype has just one count. V gene TRBV28 combines with J gene TRBJ2-7, with 7 bases identical to TRBD1. Germline V CDR1 and CDR2: MDHEN, SYDVKM. J was trimmed by 1 base and V by 5 bases; bases with no gene match: 8. The CDR3 is made up of 15 amino acids. CDR3 DNA sequence: TGTGCCAGCAGTGACAGGGTTGTGGTATCCTACGAGCAGTACTTC. Translated: CASSDRVVVSYEQYF.

This clonotype was seen just once. A much bigger clone sits one base away, suggesting this may be a read error. CDR3 region: CASSEGVWGNQPQHF. CDR3 nucleotides: TGTGCCAGCAGTGAAGGGGTATGGGGCAATCAGCCCCAGCATTTT. The V gene is TRBV6-1, the J gene TRBJ1-5; D is unclear. Germline loops: CDR1 MNHNS, CDR2 SASEGT. V was pared by 1 base and J by 2 bases, with 9 bases between. The CDR3 is 15 residues long.

This clonotype appeared many times. V gene TRBV24-1 combines with J gene TRBJ1-5, with D uncertain. Looked up from germline, CDR1 is KGHDR and CDR2 is SFDVKD. V lost 3 bases to trimming and J lost 0 bases, with 8 bases between them. The CDR3 covers 15 residues. CDR3 bases: TGTGCCACCAGTGATGTCGGTGATAGCAATCAGCCCCAGCATTTT. The encoded protein is CATSDVGDSNQPQHF.

This clonotype was found many times. Here the CDR3 DNA reads TGCAGTGCCTGGAAAGCGGGTGACCCCAATGAGCAGTTCTTC. Residues: CSAWKAGDPNEQFF. This chain uses TRBV20-1 with TRBJ2-1; the D gene is possibly TRBD2 (6 bases). V was pared by 6 bases and J by 6 bases, with 18 bases between. CDR3 length: 14 amino acids. Germline V gene sequence: CDR1 DFQATT, CDR2 SNEGSKA (reference sequence).

This clonotype was seen at least ten times. The rearrangement links TRBV18 to TRBJ2-1; D not resolved. The CDR3 spans 13 residues. Germline V gene lookup returns CDR1 KGHSH and CDR2 LQKENI. Trimming removed 3 bases at V and 4 bases at J, with 7 bases between. The CDR3 spells CASSPTQYNEQFF. In nucleotides, the CDR3 is TGTGCCAGCTCACCGACACAATACAATGAGCAGTTCTTC.

In this sample, this clonotype turned up many times. The chain has TRBV12-3 or TRBV12-4 and TRBJ2-1; perhaps TRBD1 as D (6 bases). This CDR3 is built from 14 residues. The V gene lost 0 bases and the J gene lost 5 bases, with 8 bases spanning the gap. The DNA of the CDR3 is TGTGCCAGCAGTTTAGCGGGACACCACAATGAGCAGTTCTTC. Its protein is CASSLAGHHNEQFF.

This chain joins TRBV28 and TRBJ1-1; 7 positions match TRBD1. Germline lookup yields CDR1 MDHEN and CDR2 SYDVKM. The CDR3 runs 15 residues. Unmatched junction bases numbered 10, after V lost 6 bases and J lost 3 bases. The CDR3 sequence is CASSPIDREYTEAFF. In nucleotides, the CDR3 is TGTGCCAGCAGCCCTATCGACAGGGAGTACACTGAAGCTTTCTTT.

Points on this clonotype: Since a much larger clone is just one base distant, this may be a read error. This sequence joins TRBV13 and TRBJ2-2, with D uncertain. The germline CDR1 and CDR2 sequences are PRHDT and FYEKMQ (reference sequence). The CDR3 covers 15 residues. Trimming removed 6 bases at V and 2 bases at J, with 13 bases between. CDR3 loop: CASRLATSNTGELFF. The CDR3 DNA reads TGTGCCAGCAGGCTGGCGACTTCCAACACCGGGGAGCTGTTTTTT. Using reference TRBV13 and TRBJ2-2 for the parts outside the CDR3, the full variable domain is AAGVIQSPRHLIKEKRETATLKCYPIPRHDTVYWYQQGPGQDPQFLISFYEKMQSDKGSIPDRFSAQQFSDYHSELNMSSLELGDSALYFCASRLATSNTGELFFGEGSRLTVL.

The sample holds many counts of this clonotype. The chain carries TRBV12-3 or TRBV12-4 and TRBJ2-7; 9 bases line up with TRBD1. This CDR3 has 14 residues. V shed 2 bases and J 6 bases; nucleotides not matched to a gene: 5. The CDR3 DNA sequence: TGTGCCAGCAGTTTAAGGACAGGGGCTCTCGAGCAGTACTTC. Residues: CASSLRTGALEQYF.

This chain uses TRBV19 with TRBJ1-5; no definite D call. Between the trimmed V and J ends, which lost 0 bases and 1 base, there was a span of 13 bases. Germline lookup yields CDR1 LNHDA and CDR2 SQIVND (reference sequence). CDR3 length equals 17 residues. CDR3 sequence reads: CASSIDLRAKSNQPQHF. In DNA, the CDR3 is TGTGCCAGTAGTATAGATCTGAGGGCTAAGAGCAATCAGCCCCAGCATTTT.

The J gene is TRBJ1-4, the V gene TRBV10-3, with unresolved D. V lost 0 bases and J 0 bases, leaving 8 bases between the germline ends. The CDR3 is 16 amino acids. Germline V lookup: CDR1 ENHRY, CDR2 SYGVKD. DNA of the CDR3: TGTGCCATCAGTGAGTCTCCAGCTGCAACTAATGAAAAACTGTTTTTT. Residues: CAISESPAATNEKLFF.

This clonotype was counted many times. This rearrangement joins TRBV12-5 to TRBJ2-2; D is perhaps TRBD2 (6 bases). The CDR3 runs to 14 residues. The V end was cut by 7 bases, the J end by 0 bases, with 9 bases between. Per germline, CDR1 LGHNT and CDR2 FRNRAP. CDR3 amino acids: CASVAGTNTGELFF. The DNA for the CDR3 is TGTGCTAGTGTGGCGGGAACGAACACCGGGGAGCTGTTTTTT.

This clonotype was observed at least ten times. The V call is TRBV24-1, the J call TRBJ1-2; D is unresolved. The V end was cut by 4 bases, the J end by 0 bases, with 5 bases between. CDR3 length equals 13 residues. Germline loops: CDR1 KGHDR, CDR2 SFDVKD. The CDR3 coding sequence is TGTGCCACCAGTGACCAGACTAACTATGGCTACACCTTC. Translation gives CATSDQTNYGYTF.

This clonotype was found a few times. V gene TRBV4-2 combines with J gene TRBJ1-6, with D unresolved. CDR1 and CDR2 from the germline V gene are LGHNA and YNFKEQ. The CDR3 sequence is 17 residues long. V shed 0 bases and J shed 4 bases, with 13 bases lying between them. CDR3 residues: CASSQELSGNYNSPLHF. The DNA for the CDR3 is TGTGCCAGCAGCCAAGAATTGAGCGGAAATTATAATTCACCCCTCCACTTT.

This clonotype was seen at least ten times. The V call is TRBV11-2, the J call TRBJ2-3, with D unresolved. Germline lookup yields CDR1 SGHAT and CDR2 FQNNGV. V was clipped by 1 base and J by 10 bases, with 9 bases between them. The CDR3 is 12 residues long. The CDR3 here is CASSLGTRAQYF. CDR3 bases: TGTGCCAGCAGCTTAGGAACCCGTGCGCAGTATTTT.

The chain links TRBV19 to TRBJ1-3, with TRBD1 identical over 9 bases. Germline CDR1 LNHDA, CDR2 SQIVND (reference sequence). This CDR3 has 17 residues. V lost 5 bases and J lost 1; bases outside the gene matches: 9. This chain's CDR3 is CASSGRGQGRSGNTIYF. CDR3 coding DNA: TGTGCCAGTAGTGGCCGCGGACAGGGGCGATCTGGAAACACCATATATTTT.